Sequencing of this TCR beta chain was carried out in a study of tumor and adjacent non-tumor tissue in lung cancer. This clonotype has only a few counts. This likely comes from a read error, as the CDR3 has no conserved phenylalanine or tryptophan at its end. The DNA is left out, because the CDR3 cannot be placed on it with certainty; the CDR3 is given as TCRdb lists it. TCRbeta libraries were built with three rounds of nested PCR, modified from ARM-PCR. TCRdb reanalysed the multiplex PCR reads using MiXCR and keeps one entry per CDR3 protein. The sample contains 90,000 to 110,000 distinct CDR3 sequences, roughly three fifths of which appear only once. Germline values: CDR1 MNHNS, CDR2 SASEGT. Ends included, the CDR3 has 13 residues. This sample's RNA came from whole unsorted tissue. The normal lung tissue was taken more than 3 cm from the tumor edge.

V and J are TRBV6-1 and TRBJ1-6; TRBD1, the table's D call, was not compared with the DNA. Sequences were obtained from distant non-tumor lung tissue. This TCR was recovered from a man aged 55 to 70 with non-small cell lung cancer. The CDR3 region is CASSEARGHRRLS.